The present T cell receptor beta chain was sequenced within a study of shared clonotypes between healthy human individuals. Overall study context: Per-donor plates numbered three CD4 naive, three CD4 memory, two CD8 naive and one CD8 memory.

The CDR3 contains 12 residues. Germline values: CDR1 SGHTS, CDR2 YDEGEE. V lost 1 base and J 6 bases, leaving 7 bases between the germline ends. Every immunoSEQ plate was one replicate of a subset's evenly spread DNA. The repertoire was sequenced with immunoSEQ multiplex PCR; TCRdb's copy has only in-frame clones and lacks some. Of over 850,000 clones in the sample, about 80% are singletons; the top ten hold about 0.52%. This TCR came from a man between 18 and 35 years old in good health. Some clones in this sample may be carry-over from other donors' samples. Sample: memory CD4+ T cells from PBMCs. Subset of the sample: CD45RA-negative fraction. This chain connects TRBV5-8 to TRBJ1-1; D is uncertain. This CDR3 is CASSLPLPEAFF. CDR3 coding DNA: TGTGCCAGCAGCTTGCCGTTGCCTGAAGCTTTCTTT.